This entry lists 16 T cell receptor beta chains sequenced from one sample in a study of PD-1 blockade in classical Hodgkin lymphoma. TCRdb's copy holds only in-frame clones and misses some; the assay was immunoSEQ multiplex PCR. Of 40,000 to 65,000 clones detected, approximately 84% appear once; the ten largest clones hold 16%. All patients experienced relapse after autologous stem cell transplantation, and brentuximab vedotin exposure was variable. The source was peripheral blood mononuclear cells (PBMCs), collected at baseline. The receptor source for this set is a human donor with classical Hodgkin lymphoma.

This chain connects TRBV7-3 to TRBJ2-1; tentative D call: TRBD2 (6 bases). The CDR3 consists of 15 residues. CDR1 and CDR2 (germline): SGHTA, FQGTGA. V was shortened by 1 base and J by 10 bases, with 17 bases between the two germline ends. CDR3 coding DNA: TGTGCCAGCAGCTTAATTCCTGGCGGGACGGAGGAGCAGTTCTTC. Translation: CASSLIPGGTEEQFF.

This chain connects TRBV7-9 to TRBJ1-5; D is unresolved. This CDR3 has 15 residues. Trimming cost V 1 base and J 0 bases, with 7 bases left between them. Germline loops: CDR1 SEHNR, CDR2 FQNEAQ (reference sequence). As DNA, the CDR3 is TGTGCCAGCAGCTTAGGACCGGGTAGCAATCAGCCCCAGCATTTT. Translated, it gives CASSLGPGSNQPQHF. Variable domain in full (rest from reference TRBV7-9 and TRBJ1-5): DTGVSQNPRHKITKRGQNVTFRCDPISEHNRLYWYRQTLGQGPEFLTYFQNEAQLEKSRLLSDRFSAERPKGSFSTLEIQRTEQGDSAMYLCASSLGPGSNQPQHFGDGTRLSIL.

This clone was recorded once. The genes are TRBV13 and TRBJ2-7, with 7 bases fitting TRBD1. The CDR3 contains 14 residues. CDR1 and CDR2 from the germline V gene are PRHDT and FYEKMQ (reference sequence). The CDR3 bases are TGTGCCAGCAGATTAGGGGGCGCGTCCTACGAGCAGTACGTC. It encodes CASRLGGASYEQYV.

The rearrangement joins TRBV10-1 to TRBJ2-2, with D unclear. Germline CDR1 and CDR2: WNHNN and SYGVQD (reference sequence). The CDR3 extends over 13 amino acids. V was cut by 6 bases and J by 0 bases, with 5 bases left in between. The CDR3 nucleotides read TGCGCCAGCAGCTCGCCGAACACCGGGGAGCTGTTTTTT. Its protein is CASSSPNTGELFF.

The chain recombines TRBV6-5 with TRBJ2-7, with D tentatively TRBD1 (6 bases). Trimming left V 3 bases short and J 5 bases short, with 17 bases between. From germline, CDR1 is MNHEY and CDR2 SVGAGI. This CDR3 is built from 15 residues. The CDR3 region is CASSYTTGHRHEQYF. CDR3 bases: TGTGCCAGCAGTTATACGACAGGCCATCGCCACGAGCAGTACTTC.

This clone rates as medium-sized (0.01 to 0.1%). The chain links TRBV7-6 to TRBJ1-2; D not resolved. CDR3 length: 16 amino acids. The germline gives CDR1 SGHVS, CDR2 FNYEAQ. The V and J ends lost 8 bases and 4 bases respectively, with 23 bases between them. CDR3 amino acids: CASEHCGPFGGYGYTF. In DNA, the CDR3 is TGTGCCAGCGAACACTGTGGGCCCTTCGGCGGCTATGGCTACACCTTC.

This chain joins TRBV6-6 and TRBJ2-3, with 10 nucleotides matching TRBD2. This CDR3 is built from 15 residues. The germline V gene has CDR1 MNHNY and CDR2 SVGAGI (reference sequence). V shed 6 bases and J 6 bases; nucleotides not matched to a gene: 9. DNA of the CDR3: TGTGCCAGCAGCCTATCAGCGGGAGGGCTCGATACGCAGTATTTT. Its protein product is CASSLSAGGLDTQYF.

V is TRBV2 and J is TRBJ2-7; tentatively, D is TRBD2 (5 bases). The germline V and J ends were trimmed by 5 bases and 2 bases, with 13 bases remaining between them. The CDR3 is 14 residues long. Germline CDR1 and CDR2: SNHLY and FYNNEI. CDR3 sequence: CASSFPGTAYEQYF. Here the CDR3 DNA reads TGTGCCAGCAGTTTCCCGGGAACCGCCTACGAGCAGTACTTC. The whole variable domain, filled in from reference TRBV2 and TRBJ2-7, reads EPEVTQTPSHQVTQMGQEVILRCVPISNHLYFYWYRQILGQKVEFLVSFYNNEISEKSEIFDDQFSVERPDGSNFTLKIRSTKLEDSAMYFCASSFPGTAYEQYFGPGTRLTVT.

The chain has TRBV30 and TRBJ1-4, with 7 bases matching TRBD1. Germline CDR1 GTSNPN, CDR2 SVGIG (reference sequence). CDR3 size: 13 residues. Trimming removed 5 bases from V and 7 bases from J; junction bases left unmatched: 7. The CDR3 protein is CAWEPGTAEKLFF. CDR3 DNA: TGTGCCTGGGAGCCCGGGACAGCTGAAAAACTGTTTTTT.

The CDR3 nucleotides are TGTGCCAGCAGTGAAGCGCTCCGGGTCGGTGGCTACAATGAGCAGTTCTTC. Its protein is CASSEALRVGGYNEQFF. J is TRBJ2-1 and V is TRBV6-1; unclear D gene. The CDR3 extends over 17 amino acids. V dropped 0 bases and J dropped 3 bases, with 15 bases sitting between them. Germline V gives CDR1 MNHNS, CDR2 SASEGT.

By sample share, this clone is medium-sized. The rearrangement joins TRBV6-4 to TRBJ2-2, with D unresolved. The length of the CDR3 is 14 residues. In germline, CDR1 is MRHNA, CDR2 SNTAGT. V was pared by 4 bases and J by 2 bases, with 8 bases between. CDR3: CASSATANTGELFF. The CDR3 bases are TGTGCCAGCAGTGCAACTGCTAACACCGGGGAGCTGTTTTTT.

This chain connects TRBV7-2 to TRBJ1-2, with TRBD1 identical over 7 bases. The V gene's germline CDR1 is SGHTA and CDR2 FQGNSA. The CDR3 spans 14 residues. V lost 5 bases and J lost 4; bases outside the gene matches: 7. In DNA, the CDR3 is TGTGCCAGCAGCCGACAGGGAGAAGGCTATGGCTACACCTTC. Protein sequence: CASSRQGEGYGYTF.

V is TRBV2 and J is TRBJ1-2, with 10 positions matching TRBD1. V was clipped by 3 bases and J by 8 bases; unmatched bases: 3. The CDR3 runs 13 residues. Germline CDR1 is SNHLY and CDR2 is FYNNEI. DNA of the CDR3: TGTGCCAGCAGTGAGGGACAGGGGCGCGGCTACACCTTC. Translated, it gives CASSEGQGRGYTF.

The table lists this clone with a count of one. The chain is built from TRBV6-1 and TRBJ2-1; a weak D match, TRBD1 (5 bases). The CDR3 totals 16 residues. V lost 4 bases and J lost 0, with 13 bases in between. The germline V gene encodes CDR1 MNHNS and CDR2 SASEGT. CDR3 residues: CASSGLTESSYNEQFF. The CDR3 DNA is TGTGCCAGCAGTGGACTGACAGAGAGCTCCTACAATGAGCAGTTCTTC.

This sequence joins TRBV5-6 and TRBJ1-4; D unclear. This CDR3 comprises 15 residues. V was trimmed by 1 base and J by 0 bases, leaving 7 bases between them. Germline V gene sequence: CDR1 SGHDT, CDR2 YYEEEE. The CDR3 spells CASSLLGPTNEKLFF. The CDR3 nucleotides are TGTGCCAGCAGCTTGCTTGGGCCAACTAATGAAAAACTGTTTTTT.

The chain employs TRBV5-6 and TRBJ2-4; tentatively, D is TRBD2 (5 bases). This CDR3 has 16 residues. The germline CDR1 and CDR2 sequences are SGHDT and YYEEEE. V was pared by 1 base and J by 0 bases, with 11 bases between. This CDR3 is CASSLQPAGAKNIQYF. The CDR3 DNA is TGTGCCAGCAGCTTGCAACCCGCGGGAGCCAAAAACATTCAGTACTTC.